The sequence of this T cell receptor (beta chain) was determined in a study of identical twins. Germline CDR1 is SNHLY and CDR2 is FYNNEI. This CDR3 has 16 amino acids. With 3 bases removed from V and 0 bases from J, the gap between germline ends came to 11 bases. This clonotype was picked up many times. Healthy Caucasians were all of the donors. A universal primer site was created by template switching, with the cDNA bearing unique molecular identifiers. TCRdb re-called the 5' RACE reads through MiXCR, storing one row per CDR3 protein. Of about 280,000 distinct CDR3 sequences in the sample, roughly 8.6% were seen once. These same records also appear under a second study, on yellow fever vaccine responses in identical twins.

The source of this sequence is a young woman in good health. The V gene is TRBV2, the J gene TRBJ2-2; D call uncertain. Input material: memory (CD45RO+) T cells sorted from blood. CDR3 region: CASSEVGSTNTGELFF. The CDR3 DNA is TGTGCCAGCAGTGAGGTTGGGTCAACGAACACCGGGGAGCTGTTTTTT.